These 28 T cell receptor beta chains were sequenced from one sample in a study of identical twins. A single record per CDR3 protein comes from TCRdb applying MiXCR to the 5' RACE reads. The sample includes hundreds of thousands of distinct CDR3 sequences, about 20% seen only once; the top ten take 13%. These data also formed part of another study, on T cells expressing NK-cell markers.

The sample consisted of PBMCs. The receptors come from a woman aged 18-30 years in good health.

This chain joins TRBV12-3 or TRBV12-4 and TRBJ2-1; D call uncertain. Trimming took 6 bases from V and 0 from J, leaving 21 bases between them. The CDR3 extends over 18 amino acids. In DNA, the CDR3 is TGTGCCAGCAGCTCTTACCCAGATCCCTCGAGCTCCTACAATGAGCAGTTCTTC. It translates to CASSSYPDPSSSYNEQFF.

The genes are TRBV25-1 and TRBJ1-1; 7 nucleotides agree with TRBD1. The germline V gene has CDR1 MGHDK and CDR2 SYGVNS. The V segment lost 1 base and the J segment 4 bases; nucleotides outside the gene matches: 6. This CDR3 comprises 15 residues. The CDR3 reads CASSELEYRGTEAFF. Here the CDR3 DNA reads TGTGCCAGCAGTGAATTAGAATACAGGGGCACTGAAGCTTTCTTT.

This clonotype was recorded a few times. J is TRBJ2-7 and V is TRBV6-1; 12 bases match TRBD2. CDR3 length equals 16 residues. V lost 5 bases to trimming and J lost 6 bases; unmatched junction nucleotides: 11. Germline CDR1 MNHNS, CDR2 SASEGT. CDR3 residues: CASSPTTSGGLGEQYF. CDR3 nucleotide sequence: TGTGCCAGCAGTCCGACGACTAGCGGGGGCCTCGGCGAGCAGTACTTC.

This clonotype was counted only a few times. The V and J genes are TRBV12-3 or TRBV12-4 and TRBJ2-5; possibly TRBD2 for D (5 bases). There are 12 residues in the CDR3. V was trimmed by 6 bases and J by 5 bases, leaving 10 bases between them. The CDR3, as DNA: TGTGCCAGCAGACTAGTTGGGGAGACCCAGTACTTC. Amino acids: CASRLVGETQYF.

V gene TRBV15 combines with J gene TRBJ1-4; tentative D call: TRBD1 (5 bases). Trimming removed 0 bases from V and 8 bases from J, with 16 bases in between. The CDR3 contains 16 residues. Germline V CDR1 and CDR2: LNHNV, YYDKDF (reference sequence). This CDR3 reads CATSRDWGDLREKLFF. The DNA of the CDR3 is TGTGCCACCAGCAGAGACTGGGGGGACCTGCGCGAAAAACTGTTTTTT.

This chain links TRBV6-5 with TRBJ2-3; 8 nucleotides line up with TRBD2. Germline loops: CDR1 MNHEY, CDR2 SVGAGI. CDR3 length: 12 amino acids. With V trimmed by 5 bases and J by 8 bases, 3 bases remained unmatched. The CDR3 DNA reads TGTGCCAGCAGTCCCGGGGGGGTTACGCAGTATTTT. Amino acid sequence: CASSPGGVTQYF.

The chain joins TRBV29-1 to TRBJ2-7; D possibly corresponds to TRBD1 (6 bases). The length of the CDR3 is 13 residues. Trimming took off 7 bases at V and 2 bases at J, with 15 bases between the two ends. Germline V gives CDR1 SQVTM, CDR2 ANQGSEA. The CDR3: CSASGHPTYEQYF. The CDR3 nucleotides read TGCAGCGCCTCGGGACACCCAACCTACGAGCAGTACTTC.

This clonotype was recorded a few times. The genes are TRBV12-3 or TRBV12-4 and TRBJ1-5, with a tentative D call TRBD1 (6 bases). The CDR3 loop spans 15 amino acids. V was cut by 5 bases and J by 1 base, with 12 bases left in between. The CDR3 region is CASSEQGASNQPQHF. The CDR3 DNA reads TGTGCCAGCAGTGAACAGGGTGCGAGCAATCAGCCCCAGCATTTT.

This clonotype came up a few times. This chain links TRBV20-1 with TRBJ2-3, with 16 positions matching TRBD2. Germline V lookup: CDR1 DFQATT, CDR2 SNEGSKA (reference sequence). The length of the CDR3 is 18 residues. J gave up 2 bases and V 6 bases, and 11 bases lay outside the gene matches. The CDR3 region is CSAHLLGTSGGDTDTQYF. The DNA for the CDR3 is TGCAGTGCCCACCTTCTCGGGACTAGCGGGGGGGACACAGATACGCAGTATTTT.

This clonotype occurred a few times. The V and J genes are TRBV27 and TRBJ2-6; D is unresolved. V was clipped by 5 bases and J by 0 bases, with 8 bases between them. In germline, CDR1 is MNHEY, CDR2 SMNVEV (reference sequence). The CDR3 has 15 residues. The CDR3 DNA is TGTGCCAGCAGTCCCTCTTTCTCTGGGGCCAACGTCCTGACTTTC. Amino acids: CASSPSFSGANVLTF.

The chain employs TRBV6-1 and TRBJ1-1; D unresolved. CDR3 size: 14 residues. Germline V gene data show CDR1 as MNHNS and CDR2 as SASEGT. Trimming pared 7 bases from V and 5 bases from J, leaving 17 bases between. CDR3 sequence: CASKLRSDRTEAFF. The CDR3 DNA is TGTGCCAGCAAACTACGAAGTGATCGGACTGAAGCTTTCTTT.

This clonotype was detected only a few times. This chain joins TRBV7-9 and TRBJ2-3; D remains ambiguous. This CDR3 is 12 amino acids long. V lost 3 bases to trimming and J lost 6 bases, with 7 bases between them. The germline V gene encodes CDR1 SEHNR and CDR2 FQNEAQ (reference sequence). CDR3 DNA sequence: TGTGCCAGCAGCTTCGGTCGGGATACGCAGTATTTT. Translated: CASSFGRDTQYF. Supplemented by reference TRBV7-9 and TRBJ2-3, the full variable domain reads DTGVSQNPRHKITKRGQNVTFRCDPISEHNRLYWYRQTLGQGPEFLTYFQNEAQLEKSRLLSDRFSAERPKGSFSTLEIQRTEQGDSAMYLCASSFGRDTQYFGPGTRLTVL.

This clonotype was detected only a few times. The gene calls are TRBV6-2 or TRBV6-3 and TRBJ2-7; TRBD2 aligns across 7 bases. The CDR3 sequence is 14 residues long. V shed 5 bases and J 4 bases; nucleotides not matched to a gene: 8. Looked up from germline, CDR1 is MNHEY and CDR2 is SVGEGT. Here the CDR3 DNA reads TGTGCCAGCAGTGAGAGACTAGCTCCTTACGAGCAGTACTTC. Translation gives CASSERLAPYEQYF.

V is TRBV6-4 and J is TRBJ2-1; no reliable D call. V lost 9 bases and J lost 1, with 4 bases in between. CDR1 and CDR2 (germline): MRHNA, SNTAGT. The CDR3 covers 11 residues. CDR3 protein: CARGSYNEQFF. In DNA form, the CDR3 reads TGTGCCAGGGGTTCCTACAATGAGCAGTTCTTC.

This clonotype was counted a single time. The gene calls are TRBV3-1 and TRBJ2-7, with D maybe TRBD1 (6 bases). The V and J ends lost 6 bases and 1 base respectively, with 13 bases between them. The germline CDR1 and CDR2 sequences are LGHDT and YNNKEL (reference sequence). The CDR3 consists of 14 residues. Written as DNA, the CDR3 is TGTGCCAGCAGTCACCACAGGGCTTCCTACGAGCAGTACTTC. Translated: CASSHHRASYEQYF.

In its sample, this clonotype was seen a few times. V gene TRBV29-1 combines with J gene TRBJ2-1, with 9 bases fitting TRBD1. The CDR3 contains 16 residues. Trimming took 4 bases from V and 6 from J; bases not matched to a gene: 13. CDR1 and CDR2 (germline): SQVTM, ANQGSEA. DNA of the CDR3: TGCAGCGTTGCCACTCGACAGGGGGGATTTATCAATGAGCAGTTCTTC. Its translation is CSVATRQGGFINEQFF.

The sample holds many counts of this clonotype. This chain connects TRBV20-1 to TRBJ2-1; 11 nucleotides agree with TRBD2. V lost 5 bases to trimming and J lost 7 bases; unmatched junction nucleotides: 7. The CDR3 spans 14 residues. CDR1 DFQATT and CDR2 SNEGSKA come from the germline V gene (reference sequence). The CDR3 DNA follows: TGCAGTGCTTCCTTAGCGGGAGGGGGTAATGAGCAGTTCTTC. Protein: CSASLAGGGNEQFF.

This clonotype was found a few times. The chain is built from TRBV29-1 and TRBJ2-3; D is perhaps TRBD2 (5 bases). V was trimmed by 3 bases and J by 0 bases, leaving 13 bases between them. This CDR3 contains 15 residues. Per germline, CDR1 SQVTM and CDR2 ANQGSEA. CDR3 DNA: TGCAGCGTTGAGGGGTGGAGGAAAAGCACAGATACGCAGTATTTT. Protein: CSVEGWRKSTDTQYF.

The CDR3 loop reads CASRVLAGSYNEQFF. Written as DNA, the CDR3 is TGTGCCAGCAGGGTCCTAGCGGGATCCTACAATGAGCAGTTCTTC. The V gene is TRBV27, the J gene TRBJ2-1; 9 bases agree with TRBD2. CDR1 is MNHEY, CDR2 SMNVEV, per germline (reference sequence). V lost 6 bases to trimming and J lost 1 base; unmatched junction nucleotides: 4. The CDR3 runs to 15 residues.

The gene calls are TRBV20-1 and TRBJ2-2; D ambiguous. Looked up from germline, CDR1 is DFQATT and CDR2 is SNEGSKA (reference sequence). The CDR3 is made up of 15 amino acids. Between the trimmed V and J ends, which lost 6 bases and 0 bases, there was a span of 14 bases. CDR3 sequence reads: CSAVPKPANTGELFF. CDR3 DNA: TGCAGTGCCGTACCTAAGCCCGCGAACACCGGGGAGCTGTTTTTT.

The chain combines TRBV20-1 with TRBJ2-7, with a possible D match to TRBD2 (6 bases). The CDR3 is 16 residues long. Per the germline V gene, CDR1 is DFQATT and CDR2 is SNEGSKA (reference sequence). V lost 1 base, J lost 1 base, and 17 bases lay in between. CDR3 protein: CSARGSEARGSYEQYF. In nucleotides, the CDR3 is TGCAGTGCTAGAGGCAGCGAGGCTCGGGGGTCCTACGAGCAGTACTTC.

This clonotype was recorded at least ten times. The chain employs TRBV4-3 and TRBJ2-7; TRBD1 is a possible D gene (6 bases). This CDR3 is built from 15 residues. Trimming pared 0 bases from V and 4 bases from J, leaving 13 bases between. The germline V gene encodes CDR1 LGHNA and CDR2 YSLEER. The CDR3 sequence is CASSQDFRGWYEQYF. The CDR3 DNA is TGCGCCAGCAGCCAAGATTTCAGGGGCTGGTACGAGCAGTACTTC.

The chain uses TRBV29-1 and TRBJ2-2; D call uncertain. CDR1 is SQVTM and CDR2 is ANQGSEA in the germline V gene. The CDR3 is 12 amino acids. V shed 7 bases and J shed 5 bases, with 11 bases lying between them. The CDR3 protein is CSGGRGTGELFF. CDR3 DNA sequence: TGCAGCGGAGGCCGTGGGACCGGGGAGCTGTTTTTT.

V gene TRBV2 combines with J gene TRBJ2-4; D is ambiguous. The CDR3 has 13 residues. V gave up 1 base and J gave up 6 bases, with 7 bases separating them. Per germline, CDR1 SNHLY and CDR2 FYNNEI. The CDR3 sequence: CASSEVGANIQYF. For the CDR3, the DNA is TGTGCCAGCAGTGAAGTGGGTGCAAACATTCAGTACTTC.

This clonotype was recorded a few times. The chain uses TRBV7-8 and TRBJ2-1; 15 bases are a match to TRBD2. The germline CDR1 and CDR2 sequences are SGHVS and FQNEAQ. The J segment lost 15 bases and the V segment lost 6 bases, leaving 6 bases of the junction unmatched. This CDR3 region has 13 residues. Here the CDR3 reads CASRPLGLAGGFF. The DNA for the CDR3 is TGTGCCAGCAGGCCCCTGGGACTAGCGGGGGGGTTCTTC.

Written as DNA, the CDR3 is TGTGCCAGCAGCACCCCGCGCGGGTACAATGAGCAGTTCTTC. It codes for CASSTPRGYNEQFF. The chain links TRBV7-9 to TRBJ2-1, with D perhaps matching TRBD2 (5 bases). The V gene lost 5 bases and the J gene lost 4 bases, with 12 bases spanning the gap. CDR1 and CDR2 from the germline V gene are SEHNR and FQNEAQ (reference sequence). The CDR3 contains 14 residues.

The sample holds a few counts of this clonotype. This chain links TRBV12-3 or TRBV12-4 with TRBJ1-2, with 8 bases identical to TRBD1. V lost 6 bases and J lost 4; bases outside the gene matches: 7. This CDR3 is built from 14 residues. This chain's CDR3 is CASRMTGARYGYTF. CDR3 DNA sequence: TGTGCCAGCAGAATGACAGGGGCGCGCTATGGCTACACCTTC.

This clonotype showed up just a few times. V is TRBV12-3 or TRBV12-4 and J is TRBJ1-1; 9 positions agree with TRBD1. V trimming: 6 bases; J trimming: 11 bases; junction bases outside the gene matches: 13. The CDR3 runs 14 residues. This CDR3 is CASRGGQGLFPAFF. The CDR3 nucleotides are TGTGCCAGCAGGGGAGGACAGGGGTTGTTTCCGGCTTTCTTT.